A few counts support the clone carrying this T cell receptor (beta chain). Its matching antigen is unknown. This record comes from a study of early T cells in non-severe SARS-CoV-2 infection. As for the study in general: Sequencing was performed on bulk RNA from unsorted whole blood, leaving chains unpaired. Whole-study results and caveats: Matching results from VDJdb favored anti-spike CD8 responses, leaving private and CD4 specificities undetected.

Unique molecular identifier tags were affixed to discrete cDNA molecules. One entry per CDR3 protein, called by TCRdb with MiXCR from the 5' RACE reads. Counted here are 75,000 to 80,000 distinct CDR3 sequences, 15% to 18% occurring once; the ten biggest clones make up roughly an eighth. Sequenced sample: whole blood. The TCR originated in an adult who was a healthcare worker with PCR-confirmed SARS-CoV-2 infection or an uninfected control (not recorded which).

In DNA, the CDR3 is TGTGCCAGCAGCTCCAGTCCGGGACAGAACACTGAAGCTTTCTTT. This gives the protein CASSSSPGQNTEAFF. The chain is built from TRBV11-3 and TRBJ1-1, with a possible D match to TRBD1 (6 bases). Trimming removed 4 bases from V and 1 base from J, with 13 bases in between. This CDR3 comprises 15 residues. Germline CDR1 reads SGHNT; CDR2 reads YENEEA.